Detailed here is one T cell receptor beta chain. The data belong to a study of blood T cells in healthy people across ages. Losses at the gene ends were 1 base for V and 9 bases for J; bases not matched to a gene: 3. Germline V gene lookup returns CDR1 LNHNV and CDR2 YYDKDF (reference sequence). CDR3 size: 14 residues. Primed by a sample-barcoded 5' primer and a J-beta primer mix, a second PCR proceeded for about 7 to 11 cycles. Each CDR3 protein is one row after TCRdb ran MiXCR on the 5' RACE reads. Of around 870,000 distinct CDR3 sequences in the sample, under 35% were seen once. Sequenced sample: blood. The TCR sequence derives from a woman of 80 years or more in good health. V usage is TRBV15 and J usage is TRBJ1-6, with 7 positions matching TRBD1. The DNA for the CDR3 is TGTGCCACCAGCAGAGGGACAGGAGGTTCACCCCTCCACTTT. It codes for CATSRGTGGSPLHF.